The 23 T cell receptor beta chains presented below share a single source sample, sequenced in a study of shared clonotypes between healthy human individuals. The table came from immunoSEQ multiplex PCR; TCRdb's copy has only in-frame clones and leaves some out. The repertoire holds millions of clones, approximately 94% seen once, with around 0.14% in the top ten. The sequenced material came from naive CD4+ T cells sorted from blood. Subset meaning: CD45RA+ positively selected. The origin of the receptors is a man aged 18 to 29 in good health.

The chain employs TRBV5-1 and TRBJ1-1; D call uncertain. From germline, CDR1 is SGHRS and CDR2 YFSETQ. V lost 4 bases and J lost 0, with 7 bases in between. This CDR3 has 13 residues. Here the CDR3 DNA reads TGCGCCAGCAGCCCTTACTTGAACACTGAAGCTTTCTTT. Amino acid sequence: CASSPYLNTEAFF.

The chain employs TRBV2 and TRBJ1-2; D is possibly TRBD1 (5 bases). Germline V CDR1 and CDR2: SNHLY, FYNNEI. CDR3 length equals 15 residues. V lost 10 bases to trimming and J lost 3 bases, with 21 bases between them. The CDR3 spells CAIAGGARRDYGYTF. CDR3 nucleotides: TGTGCCATAGCGGGCGGGGCGAGAAGGGACTATGGCTACACCTTC.

The chain joins TRBV7-9 to TRBJ1-5; D unresolved. Germline CDR1 SEHNR, CDR2 FQNEAQ (reference sequence). The CDR3 is made up of 15 amino acids. The V end lost 1 base, the J end lost 4 bases, and 11 bases lay between the germline ends. CDR3 bases: TGTGCCAGCAGCTTAGGTGGGCGGGAAAATCAGCCCCAGCATTTT. Protein product: CASSLGGRENQPQHF.

For this clone: At the DNA level, this CDR3 is encoded by other sequences in the same sample as well. The chain carries TRBV19 and TRBJ2-2, with TRBD1 matching over 7 bases. Germline V CDR1 and CDR2: LNHDA, SQIVND (reference sequence). The CDR3 has 15 residues. The J segment lost 5 bases and the V segment lost 5 bases, leaving 8 bases of the junction unmatched. In nucleotides, the CDR3 is TGTGCCAGTAGTCCAAGACAGGGCGGGACCGGGGAGCTGTTTTTT. Translating gives CASSPRQGGTGELFF.

J is TRBJ1-1 and V is TRBV4-1; 9 nucleotides agree with TRBD1. With V trimmed by 4 bases and J by 0 bases, 12 bases remained unmatched. The CDR3 runs to 18 residues. Germline CDR1 is MGHRA and CDR2 is YSYEKL. CDR3 in DNA: TGCGCCAGCAGCCTCATCGGTGGGACAGGGATTTTGAACACTGAAGCTTTCTTT. It encodes CASSLIGGTGILNTEAFF.

The chain uses TRBV27 and TRBJ2-2; D is unresolved. This CDR3 contains 14 residues. V gave up 3 bases and J gave up 1 base, with 6 bases separating them. CDR1 and CDR2 from the germline V gene are MNHEY and SMNVEV (reference sequence). CDR3 in DNA: TGTGCCAGCAGTTTCTCCCAGAACACCGGGGAGCTGTTTTTT. It is translated as CASSFSQNTGELFF.

The chain joins TRBV7-6 to TRBJ2-2; TRBD2 agrees at 9 bases. The germline V gene has CDR1 SGHVS and CDR2 FNYEAQ. The CDR3 contains 16 residues. Unmatched junction bases numbered 12, after V lost 5 bases and J lost 8 bases. CDR3 loop: CASSPAPIAGAGELFF. The CDR3 bases are TGTGCCAGCAGCCCTGCTCCTATAGCGGGAGCAGGGGAGCTGTTTTTT.

The chain links TRBV5-4 to TRBJ2-1, with a weak D call TRBD2 (6 bases). The CDR3 covers 13 residues. Trimming removed 4 bases at V and 15 bases at J, with 20 bases between. Germline loops: CDR1 SGHNT, CDR2 YYREEE (reference sequence). CDR3: CASSIPGEEARFF. As DNA, the CDR3 is TGTGCCAGCAGCATACCCGGGGAGGAGGCGCGGTTCTTC.

The rearrangement links TRBV14 to TRBJ2-7; TRBD1 agrees at 8 bases. The germline CDR1 and CDR2 sequences are SGHDN and FVKESK. The ends lost 7 bases at V and 2 bases at J; junction bases unmatched: 10. CDR3 length: 15 amino acids. The CDR3 loop is CASTLGAGGTYEQYF. CDR3 coding DNA: TGTGCCAGCACCCTCGGAGCAGGGGGCACCTACGAGCAGTACTTC.

V usage is TRBV10-3 and J usage is TRBJ2-3, with TRBD1 matching 8 bases. The CDR3 loop spans 15 amino acids. Trimming removed 6 bases from V and 1 base from J; junction bases left unmatched: 6. CDR1 ENHRY and CDR2 SYGVKD come from the germline V gene. The DNA for the CDR3 is TGTGCCATCAGGGTGGACAGGGCTGGCACAGATACGCAGTATTTT. Translation gives CAIRVDRAGTDTQYF.

This chain connects TRBV7-2 to TRBJ2-7; 10 nucleotides match TRBD2. The CDR3 loop spans 15 amino acids. Per the germline V gene, CDR1 is SGHTA and CDR2 is FQGNSA. V lost 5 bases and J lost 3; bases outside the gene matches: 7. For the CDR3, the DNA is TGTGCCAGCAGCCATCACGGGACTAGCGTCTACGAGCAGTACTTC. It encodes CASSHHGTSVYEQYF.

The rearrangement links TRBV19 to TRBJ1-2; 7 bases match TRBD1. J was trimmed by 8 bases and V by 8 bases; bases with no gene match: 14. The CDR3 extends over 14 amino acids. Germline V lookup: CDR1 LNHDA, CDR2 SQIVND (reference sequence). CDR3 region: CASETGQGVGGYTF. CDR3 DNA: TGTGCCAGTGAAACTGGGCAGGGGGTGGGAGGCTACACCTTC. Complete variable domain (other parts from reference TRBV19 and TRBJ1-2): DGGITQSPKYLFRKEGQNVTLSCEQNLNHDAMYWYRQDPGQGLRLIYYSQIVNDFQKGDIAEGYSVSREKKESFPLTVTSAQKNPTAFYLCASETGQGVGGYTFGSGTRLTVV.

V usage is TRBV6-1 and J usage is TRBJ1-2; perhaps TRBD1 as D (5 bases). Germline V CDR1 and CDR2: MNHNS, SASEGT. V was cut by 6 bases and J by 0 bases, with 14 bases left in between. The CDR3 contains 15 residues. DNA for the CDR3: TGTGCCAGCAGATATGACGGGGGATCTAACTATGGCTACACCTTC. This translates into CASRYDGGSNYGYTF.

The chain's CDR3 is CASGPTYNEQFF. The CDR3 coding sequence is TGTGCTAGTGGCCCGACGTACAATGAGCAGTTCTTC. This chain joins TRBV12-5 and TRBJ2-1; D gene unclear. With 6 bases removed from V and 4 bases from J, the gap between germline ends came to 7 bases. The length of the CDR3 is 12 residues. The germline gives CDR1 LGHNT, CDR2 FRNRAP.

The table lists this clone with a few counts. V and J are TRBV7-9 and TRBJ1-6, with D maybe TRBD1 (5 bases). The CDR3 consists of 14 residues. The germline V and J ends were trimmed by 2 bases and 5 bases, with 7 bases remaining between them. Germline CDR1 is SEHNR and CDR2 is FQNEAQ (reference sequence). CDR3 nucleotide sequence: TGTGCCAGCAGCTTAATGACAGATAATTCACCCCTCCACTTT. It codes for CASSLMTDNSPLHF.

The V call is TRBV11-2, the J call TRBJ2-7; 7 nucleotides align to TRBD1. V lost 6 bases and J lost 0; bases outside the gene matches: 8. This CDR3 comprises 15 residues. Germline V lookup: CDR1 SGHAT, CDR2 FQNNGV. The CDR3 is CASRVGQSPSYEQYF. As DNA, the CDR3 is TGTGCCAGCAGGGTGGGACAGTCTCCCTCCTACGAGCAGTACTTC.

The V and J genes are TRBV25-1 and TRBJ2-7; D gene uncertain. The CDR3 covers 13 residues. The germline V gene encodes CDR1 MGHDK and CDR2 SYGVNS. The V end lost 4 bases, the J end lost 7 bases, and 14 bases lay between the germline ends. The CDR3: CASSAAGYAEQYF. DNA of the CDR3: TGTGCCAGCAGTGCAGCCGGATATGCTGAGCAGTACTTC.

The chain carries TRBV7-2 and TRBJ2-7; 8 bases line up with TRBD2. Germline V lookup: CDR1 SGHTA, CDR2 FQGNSA. The CDR3 is made up of 15 amino acids. The junction had 8 bases not matched to a gene; V was cut back by 1 base and J by 6 bases. As DNA, the CDR3 is TGTGCCAGCAGCTTAGTATCGGGAGGGCCTGGCGAGCAGTACTTC. Amino acids: CASSLVSGGPGEQYF.

The V gene is TRBV9, the J gene TRBJ2-7, with TRBD2 matching over 11 bases. The V gene's germline CDR1 is SGDLS and CDR2 YYNGEE. The V gene end was trimmed by 4 bases and the J gene end by 5 bases; junction bases not matched to a gene: 11. This CDR3 is 16 amino acids long. The CDR3 here is CASSTRSGRAGHEQYF. CDR3 bases: TGTGCCAGCAGCACCCGTAGCGGGAGGGCCGGCCACGAGCAGTACTTC.

This sequence joins TRBV6-5 and TRBJ2-7; TRBD2 agrees at 8 bases. J gave up 4 bases and V 5 bases, and 1 base lay outside the gene matches. Germline assignment: CDR1 MNHEY and CDR2 SVGAGI. The CDR3 consists of 12 residues. DNA of the CDR3: TGTGCCAGCAGTAGCGGGAGATACGAGCAGTACTTC. This sequence encodes CASSSGRYEQYF.

J is TRBJ2-3 and V is TRBV5-4, with 11 bases aligning to TRBD1. Germline V CDR1 and CDR2: SGHNT, YYREEE (reference sequence). The ends lost 4 bases at V and 7 bases at J; junction bases unmatched: 8. CDR3 size: 15 residues. The CDR3 DNA sequence: TGTGCCAGCAGCCATGCGGGACAGGGGGTAAATACGCAGTATTTT. This gives the protein CASSHAGQGVNTQYF.

The rearrangement links TRBV13 to TRBJ2-7, with 8 nucleotides matching TRBD1. Germline V CDR1 and CDR2: PRHDT, FYEKMQ (reference sequence). The CDR3 consists of 15 residues. V lost 5 bases and J lost 2; bases outside the gene matches: 8. CDR3 in DNA: TGTGCCAGCAGCACGCGCGGACAGGGAGCCTACGAGCAGTACTTC. Its protein product is CASSTRGQGAYEQYF.

The chain links TRBV27 to TRBJ1-5, with D unclear. The V gene's germline CDR1 is MNHEY and CDR2 SMNVEV (reference sequence). The V and J ends lost 2 bases and 8 bases respectively, with 13 bases between them. This CDR3 has 14 amino acids. CDR3 residues: CASSLGPGFEPQHF. The CDR3 DNA follows: TGTGCCAGCAGTTTAGGCCCCGGGTTTGAGCCCCAGCATTTT.